This T cell receptor (beta chain) derives from a study of blood T cell repertoires in COVID-19. Generated by immunoSEQ multiplex PCR, the TCRdb table keeps only in-frame clones and is missing some. The sample contains roughly 81,000 clones, around 88% of which appear only once. The CDR3 spans 20 residues. Germline V gene sequence: CDR1 SGHTA, CDR2 FQGTGA. V gave up 4 bases and J gave up 0 bases; unmatched junction bases: 16. This chain joins TRBV7-3 and TRBJ2-1; TRBD1 agrees at 9 bases. The source of this sequence is a man at least 80 years old with active or convalescent COVID-19. Input material: peripheral blood. CDR3 bases: TGTGCCAGCAGCTCCCCGGACACATACAGGGGGCAAAGCTCCTACAATGAGCAGTTCTTC. This translates into CASSSPDTYRGQSSYNEQFF.